One and the same sample provided the 12 T cell receptor beta chains below, sequenced in a study of cytomegalovirus exposure and HLA in healthy donors. PCR used 60 Vbeta primers and 13 Jbeta primers. Profiling relied on immunoSEQ multiplex PCR, and the TCRdb table lists in-frame clones only, not all of them. The sample holds under 200,000 clones, roughly 80% seen once. The sequenced material came from PBMCs. All receptors derive from a woman aged 45 to 65 in good health and CMV-seropositive.

This chain links TRBV28 with TRBJ1-1; D is possibly TRBD1 (6 bases). The CDR3 is made up of 17 amino acids. CDR1 MDHEN and CDR2 SYDVKM come from the germline V gene. Trimming took off 5 bases at V and 1 base at J, with 20 bases between the two ends. The CDR3 sequence is CASSHADRGLGNTEAFF. The CDR3 nucleotides read TGTGCCAGCAGTCACGCGGACAGAGGGTTAGGGAACACTGAAGCTTTCTTT. The entire variable domain, with the rest obtained from reference TRBV28 and TRBJ1-1, is as follows: DVKVTQSSRYLVKRTGEKVFLECVQDMDHENMFWYRQDPGLGLRLIYFSYDVKMKEKGDIPEGYSVSREKKERFSLILESASTNQTSMYLCASSHADRGLGNTEAFFGQGTRLTVV.

This clone has a single count. The gene calls are TRBV5-1 and TRBJ2-5; a possible D gene is TRBD2 (6 bases). Trimming removed 2 bases from V and 1 base from J, with 12 bases in between. CDR3 length equals 15 residues. Germline V lookup: CDR1 SGHRS, CDR2 YFSETQ. This CDR3 reads CASSFGGNLQETQYF. The DNA for the CDR3 is TGCGCCAGCAGCTTCGGCGGGAACCTCCAAGAGACCCAGTACTTC. The full variable domain, rest sourced from reference TRBV5-1 and TRBJ2-5, is KAGVTQTPRYLIKTRGQQVTLSCSPISGHRSVSWYQQTPGQGLQFLFEYFSETQRNKGNFPGRFSGRQFSNSRSEMNVSTLELGDSALYLCASSFGGNLQETQYFGPGTRLLVL.

V gene TRBV5-4 combines with J gene TRBJ2-3, with 11 bases aligning to TRBD2. CDR1 and CDR2 (germline): SGHNT, YYREEE (reference sequence). J lost 6 bases, V lost 3 bases, and 9 bases had no gene match. CDR3 length: 16 residues. CDR3 DNA sequence: TGTGCCAGCAGCTCGCCGACTAGCGGGGTACGGGATACGCAGTATTTT. It translates to CASSSPTSGVRDTQYF.

This CDR3 reads CASYPRGTGNTIYF. The CDR3 DNA is TGTGCCAGCTACCCCAGGGGGACTGGAAACACCATATATTTT. This chain joins TRBV6-6 and TRBJ1-3, with 7 bases aligning to TRBD1. CDR1 and CDR2 from the germline V gene are MNHNY and SVGAGI (reference sequence). V shed 8 bases, J shed 2 bases, and the junction held 6 bases outside the gene matches. The length of the CDR3 is 14 residues.

V and J are TRBV19 and TRBJ1-1; D is undetermined. The germline V gene encodes CDR1 LNHDA and CDR2 SQIVND (reference sequence). V lost 11 bases and J 5 bases, leaving 12 bases between the germline ends. The CDR3 extends over 11 amino acids. CDR3 residues: CAAKSGTEAFF. The CDR3 bases are TGTGCCGCCAAGAGCGGTACTGAAGCTTTCTTT.

The rearrangement joins TRBV6-1 to TRBJ1-1; the D gene is possibly TRBD1 (5 bases). The CDR3 spans 13 residues. Germline-derived CDR1 and CDR2 are MNHNS and SASEGT. The V end lost 5 bases, the J end lost 1 base, and 8 bases lay between the germline ends. CDR3 coding DNA: TGTGCCAGCAGTCAAAGGGGGAACACTGAAGCTTTCTTT. Translated, it gives CASSQRGNTEAFF.

This clone has just one count. The chain recombines TRBV7-9 with TRBJ2-3; the match to TRBD2 covers 7 bases. The CDR3 runs to 15 residues. Trimming cost V 5 bases and J 0 bases; bases outside gene matches: 5. Germline V gene data show CDR1 as SEHNR and CDR2 as FQNEAQ (reference sequence). The CDR3 nucleotides are TGTGCCAGCAGCCCCTATAGCGGGAGCACAGATACGCAGTATTTT. It translates to CASSPYSGSTDTQYF.

This clone was counted a single time. The chain combines TRBV11-2 with TRBJ2-7; 8 bases match TRBD1. From germline, CDR1 is SGHAT and CDR2 FQNNGV. The CDR3 has 14 residues. Trimming cost V 5 bases and J 4 bases; bases outside gene matches: 7. CDR3 region: CASSPRGPRYEQYF. CDR3 bases: TGTGCCAGCAGCCCCAGGGGGCCTAGGTACGAGCAGTACTTC.

J is TRBJ2-5 and V is TRBV6-4, with D hard to call. Per germline, CDR1 MRHNA and CDR2 SNTAGT. The CDR3 has 11 residues. Trimming removed 7 bases at V and 3 bases at J, with 6 bases between. The CDR3 region is CASNLEETQYF. The DNA for the CDR3 is TGTGCCAGCAACTTAGAAGAGACCCAGTACTTC.

In DNA form, the CDR3 reads TGCGCCAGCAGTTCCGGGACAGCCTATGGCTACACCTTC. Translating it yields CASSSGTAYGYTF. The rearrangement links TRBV5-1 to TRBJ1-2, with 7 bases fitting TRBD1. The trim removed 5 bases at V and 4 bases at J, leaving 5 bases unmatched. Germline loops: CDR1 SGHRS, CDR2 YFSETQ. This CDR3 is 13 amino acids long.

The chain has TRBV11-2 and TRBJ2-5; the match to TRBD2 covers 8 bases. The germline CDR1 and CDR2 sequences are SGHAT and FQNNGV. V lost 5 bases, J lost 5 bases, and 10 bases stayed unmatched. The CDR3 is 15 amino acids. The CDR3 bases are TGTGCCAGCAGCGGGCACAGCGGGGGAGTGGAGACCCAGTACTTC. This codes for CASSGHSGGVETQYF.

On this clone itself: The sample holds other DNA sequences that translate to the same CDR3. The V and J genes are TRBV6-6 and TRBJ1-1; no firm D call. This CDR3 spans 13 amino acids. V lost 6 bases to trimming and J lost 0 bases, with 8 bases between them. Germline values: CDR1 MNHNY, CDR2 SVGAGI (reference sequence). CDR3 residues: CASSPTVNTEAFF. The CDR3 DNA reads TGTGCCAGCAGCCCCACAGTGAACACTGAAGCTTTCTTT.